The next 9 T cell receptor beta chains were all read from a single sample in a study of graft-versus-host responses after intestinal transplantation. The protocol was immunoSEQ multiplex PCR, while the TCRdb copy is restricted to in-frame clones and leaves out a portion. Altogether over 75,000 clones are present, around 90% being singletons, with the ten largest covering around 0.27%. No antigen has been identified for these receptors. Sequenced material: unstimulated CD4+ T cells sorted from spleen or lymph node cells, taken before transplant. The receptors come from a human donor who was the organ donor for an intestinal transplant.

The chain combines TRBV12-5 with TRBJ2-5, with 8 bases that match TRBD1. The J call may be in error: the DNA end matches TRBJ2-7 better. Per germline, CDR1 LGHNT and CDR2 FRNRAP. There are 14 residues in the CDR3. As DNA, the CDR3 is TGTGCTAGTGGTTCCGGACAGGGTGACAACGAGCAGTACTTC. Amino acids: CASGSGQGDNEQYF.

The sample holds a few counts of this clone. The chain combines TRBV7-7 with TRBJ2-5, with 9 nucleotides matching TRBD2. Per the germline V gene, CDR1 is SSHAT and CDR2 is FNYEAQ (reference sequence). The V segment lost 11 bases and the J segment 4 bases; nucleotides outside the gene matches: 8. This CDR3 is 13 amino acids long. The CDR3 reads CALRRGGGETQYF. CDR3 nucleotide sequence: TGTGCCTTACGGCGGGGGGGAGGAGAGACCCAGTACTTC. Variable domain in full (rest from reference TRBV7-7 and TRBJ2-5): GAGVSQSPRYKVTKRGQDVTLRCDPISSHATLYWYQQALGQGPEFLTYFNYEAQPDKSGLPSDRFSAERPEGSISTLTIQRTEQRDSAMYRCALRRGGGETQYFGPGTRLLVL.

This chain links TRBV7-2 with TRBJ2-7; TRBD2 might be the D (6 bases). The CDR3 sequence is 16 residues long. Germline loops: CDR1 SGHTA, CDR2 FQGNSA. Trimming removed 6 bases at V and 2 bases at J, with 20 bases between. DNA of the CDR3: TGTGCCAGCAGTCTAACGCTAGCGAAGCCAGCCTACGAGCAGTACTTC. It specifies CASSLTLAKPAYEQYF. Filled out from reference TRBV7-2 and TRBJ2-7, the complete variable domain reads GAGVSQSPSNKVTEKGKDVELRCDPISGHTALYWYRQSLGQGLEFLIYFQGNSAPDKSGLPSDRFSAERTGGSVSTLTIQRTQQEDSAVYLCASSLTLAKPAYEQYFGPGTRLTVT.

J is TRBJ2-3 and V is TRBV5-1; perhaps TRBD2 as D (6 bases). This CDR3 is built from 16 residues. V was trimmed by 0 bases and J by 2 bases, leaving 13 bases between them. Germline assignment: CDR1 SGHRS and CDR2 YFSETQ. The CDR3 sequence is CASSLVNSGITDTQYF. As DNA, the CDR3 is TGCGCCAGCAGCTTGGTTAATAGCGGTATCACAGATACGCAGTATTTT.

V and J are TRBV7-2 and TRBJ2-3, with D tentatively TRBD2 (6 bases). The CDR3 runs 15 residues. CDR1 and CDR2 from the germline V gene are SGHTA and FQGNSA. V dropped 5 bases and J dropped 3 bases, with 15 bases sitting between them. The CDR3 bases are TGTGCCAGCAGCCCCTGGGGGGACGGGACAGATACGCAGTATTTT. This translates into CASSPWGDGTDTQYF.

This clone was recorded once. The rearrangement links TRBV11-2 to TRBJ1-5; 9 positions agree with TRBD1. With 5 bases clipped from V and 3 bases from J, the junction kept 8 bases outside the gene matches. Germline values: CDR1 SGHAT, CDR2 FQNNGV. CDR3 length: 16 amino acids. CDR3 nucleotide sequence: TGTGCCAGCAGCCTGGGACAGGGCACGTACAATCAGCCCCAGCATTTT. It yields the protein CASSLGQGTYNQPQHF.

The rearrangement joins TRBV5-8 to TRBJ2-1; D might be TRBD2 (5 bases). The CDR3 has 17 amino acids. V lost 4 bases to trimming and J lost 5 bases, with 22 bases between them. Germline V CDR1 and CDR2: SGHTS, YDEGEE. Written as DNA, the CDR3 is TGTGCCAGCAGCCGAACCCGGGGTCCTACTCGCAACAATGAGCAGTTCTTC. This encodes CASSRTRGPTRNNEQFF.

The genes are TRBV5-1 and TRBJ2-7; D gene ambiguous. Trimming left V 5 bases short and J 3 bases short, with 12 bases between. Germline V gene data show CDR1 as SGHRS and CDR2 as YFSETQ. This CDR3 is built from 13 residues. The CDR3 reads CASSKGQDYEQYF. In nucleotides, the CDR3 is TGCGCCAGCAGTAAAGGCCAGGACTACGAGCAGTACTTC.

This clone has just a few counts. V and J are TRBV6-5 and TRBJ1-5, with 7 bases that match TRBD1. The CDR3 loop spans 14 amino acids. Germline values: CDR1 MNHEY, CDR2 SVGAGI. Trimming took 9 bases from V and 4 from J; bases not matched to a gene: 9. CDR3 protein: CASSNRGLNQPQHF. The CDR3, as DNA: TGTGCCAGTTCAAACAGGGGATTGAATCAGCCCCAGCATTTT.